This T cell receptor beta chain stems from a study of early T cells in non-severe SARS-CoV-2 infection. Study-wide background: The input, bulk RNA from unsorted whole blood, was sequenced, and chains were unpaired.

The table lists this clonotype with a count of one. Via MiXCR, TCRdb re-called the 5' RACE reads, giving one row per CDR3 protein. The top ten hold about 15% of the sample, which has tens of thousands of distinct CDR3 sequences, around 20% seen once. Germline lookup yields CDR1 LNHDA and CDR2 SQIVND (reference sequence). The CDR3 runs to 16 residues. V gave up 5 bases and J gave up 2 bases; unmatched junction bases: 8. Material: whole blood, obtained at baseline. The V gene is TRBV19, the J gene TRBJ2-2; TRBD1 matches at 7 bases. The receptor was isolated from an adult who was a healthcare worker with PCR-confirmed SARS-CoV-2 infection or an uninfected control (not recorded which). CDR3 nucleotides: TGTGCCAGTAGTTTCGGGACAGACATAAACACCGGGGAGCTGTTTTTT. Translation gives CASSFGTDINTGELFF.